One sample yielded the 7 T cell receptor beta chains listed below, sequenced in a study of blood T cell repertoires in COVID-19. The data were produced by immunoSEQ multiplex PCR, yet TCRdb's version contains in-frame clones alone and is incomplete. The repertoire holds 200,000 or so clones, 65% to 90% seen once, with 3.5% to 4% in the top ten. Sequencing was performed on PBMCs or T cells enriched from blood (not recorded which). All receptors derive from a woman aged 40 to 49 with acute COVID-19.

V and J are TRBV11-3 and TRBJ2-5; TRBD2 aligns across 12 bases. The germline CDR1 and CDR2 sequences are SGHNT and YENEEA. The CDR3 contains 15 residues. V dropped 2 bases and J dropped 5; count of bases not matched to a gene: 3. The CDR3 nucleotides read TGTGCCAGCAGCTTAATCCTAGCGGGAGGGGAGACCCAGTACTTC. Its protein is CASSLILAGGETQYF.

This chain uses TRBV3-1 (or the pseudogene TRBV3-2) with TRBJ2-1; 14 positions agree with TRBD2. With V trimmed by 4 bases and J by 3 bases, 5 bases remained unmatched. CDR3 size: 17 residues. Germline assignment: CDR1 LGHDT and CDR2 YNNKEL (reference sequence). The CDR3 region has the DNA TGTGCCAGCAGCCGGGGGACTAGCGGGAGAGTCTACAATGAGCAGTTCTTC. This gives the protein CASSRGTSGRVYNEQFF.

V usage is TRBV7-9 and J usage is TRBJ2-7; D remains ambiguous. In germline, CDR1 is SEHNR, CDR2 FQNEAQ (reference sequence). The V end was cut by 11 bases, the J end by 0 bases, with 17 bases between. The CDR3 runs to 14 residues. CDR3 nucleotides: TGTGCCGGCGAGATTGGCGGCCTCTCCTACGAGCAGTACTTC. Protein product: CAGEIGGLSYEQYF.

This clone has only one observation. This chain uses TRBV2 with TRBJ2-7; 9 nucleotides agree with TRBD1. CDR1 is SNHLY and CDR2 is FYNNEI in the germline V gene. The CDR3 runs 16 residues. The V gene end was trimmed by 4 bases and the J gene end by 2 bases; junction bases not matched to a gene: 9. The CDR3 region is CASSGRGTGNPYEQYF. The CDR3 DNA follows: TGTGCCAGCAGTGGTAGAGGGACAGGGAACCCCTACGAGCAGTACTTC.

This clone has only one observation. This chain joins TRBV28 and TRBJ2-4; no clear D. Trimming pared 2 bases from V and 1 base from J, leaving 12 bases between. Germline V gives CDR1 MDHEN, CDR2 SYDVKM. CDR3 length: 16 residues. The CDR3 spells CASSLDTSLAKNIQYF. The DNA of the CDR3 is TGTGCCAGCAGTTTAGACACTTCGTTGGCCAAAAACATTCAGTACTTC.

This clone was picked up a small number of times. The genes are TRBV12-3 or TRBV12-4 and TRBJ2-7; 7 bases are shared with TRBD1. This CDR3 spans 12 amino acids. V was pared by 6 bases and J by 3 bases, with 2 bases of the junction left unmatched. The CDR3: CASSWDSYEQYF. In DNA form, the CDR3 reads TGTGCCAGCAGCTGGGACAGCTACGAGCAGTACTTC.

This chain uses TRBV4-1 with TRBJ2-2; 10 positions match TRBD1. Germline V gene sequence: CDR1 MGHRA, CDR2 YSYEKL. This CDR3 has 18 residues. V was pared by 0 bases and J by 4 bases, with 8 bases of the junction left unmatched. This chain's CDR3 is CASSQEPGTGASTGELFF. CDR3 in DNA: TGCGCCAGCAGCCAAGAACCCGGGACAGGGGCGAGCACCGGGGAGCTGTTTTTT.